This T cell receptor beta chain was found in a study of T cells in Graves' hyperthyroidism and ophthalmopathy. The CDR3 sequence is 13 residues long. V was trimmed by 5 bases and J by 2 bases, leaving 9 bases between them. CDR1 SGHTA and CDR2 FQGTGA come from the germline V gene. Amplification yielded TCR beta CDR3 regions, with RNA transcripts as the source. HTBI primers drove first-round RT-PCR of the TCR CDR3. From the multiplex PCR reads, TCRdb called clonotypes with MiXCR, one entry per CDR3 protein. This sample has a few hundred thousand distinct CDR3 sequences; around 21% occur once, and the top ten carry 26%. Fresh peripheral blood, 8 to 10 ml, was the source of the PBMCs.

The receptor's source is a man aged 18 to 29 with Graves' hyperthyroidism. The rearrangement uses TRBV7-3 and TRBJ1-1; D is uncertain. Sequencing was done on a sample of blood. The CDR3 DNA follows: TGTGCCAGCAGCCCTTACGCCAACACTGAAGCTTTCTTT. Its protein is CASSPYANTEAFF.